These 30 T cell receptor beta chains originate from one sample sequenced in a study of T-cell reconstitution after alpha-beta-depleted transplantation in children. Construction of the TCRbeta library involved unique molecular identifiers. TCRdb re-analysed the PCR reads in MiXCR, keeping a single row per CDR3 protein. The sample shows about 590,000 distinct CDR3 sequences, roughly 13% of them seen only once. The sample here was PBMCs, mostly from graft donor cells, taken 360 days after TCRalphabeta/CD19-depleted stem cell transplant. The receptors originated from a male patient younger than 18 who had a stem cell transplant for acute myeloid leukemia, so the T cells may come from the graft donor.

The gene calls are TRBV12-3 or TRBV12-4 and TRBJ1-5; D ambiguous. CDR3 size: 13 residues. V was cut by 6 bases and J by 8 bases, with 14 bases left in between. CDR3 in amino acids: CASSPLRIEPQHF. CDR3 DNA sequence: TGTGCCAGCAGCCCACTTAGAATCGAGCCCCAGCATTTT.

The chain couples TRBV29-1 to TRBJ2-5; perhaps TRBD2 as D (5 bases). This CDR3 has 11 residues. CDR1 is SQVTM, CDR2 ANQGSEA, per germline. Trimming took off 3 bases at V and 5 bases at J, with 7 bases between the two ends. The DNA for the CDR3 is TGCAGCGTTGAGAGGGTGGAGACCCAGTACTTC. Its translation: CSVERVETQYF.

This rearrangement joins TRBV11-2 to TRBJ2-5; 7 nucleotides match TRBD2. Germline V CDR1 and CDR2: SGHAT, FQNNGV. CDR3 length equals 15 residues. V lost 3 bases, J lost 4 bases, and 8 bases stayed unmatched. CDR3 DNA: TGTGCCAGCAGCTTCCCGGGAGGCTTCCCAGAGACCCAGTACTTC. Its translation is CASSFPGGFPETQYF.

This clonotype showed up just a few times. The V and J genes are TRBV12-3 or TRBV12-4 and TRBJ2-7; unclear D gene. The ends were cut back, 3 bases at V and 0 bases at J, with 15 bases in the middle. There are 16 residues in the CDR3. The chain's CDR3 is CASSFSIGSSSYEQYF. The CDR3, as DNA: TGTGCCAGCAGTTTCTCTATCGGGTCCAGCTCCTACGAGCAGTACTTC.

This chain connects TRBV5-5 to TRBJ1-4; D call uncertain. Trimming shortened V by 4 bases and J by 6 bases, and 13 bases separated the two germline ends. The CDR3 spans 14 residues. Germline V gene sequence: CDR1 SGHKS, CDR2 YYEKEE (reference sequence). As DNA, the CDR3 is TGTGCCAGCAGCCTGCCCCGGAGAGATGAAAAACTGTTTTTT. This translates into CASSLPRRDEKLFF.

This rearrangement joins TRBV2 to TRBJ2-5, with 7 bases fitting TRBD1. V gave up 6 bases and J gave up 2 bases; unmatched junction bases: 3. The CDR3 runs to 13 residues. CDR1 is SNHLY and CDR2 is FYNNEI in the germline V gene. The CDR3 here is CASRGQLQETQYF. The CDR3 nucleotides read TGTGCCAGCAGGGGACAGCTACAAGAGACCCAGTACTTC.

This clonotype was recorded at least ten times. J is TRBJ2-1 and V is TRBV4-3; maybe TRBD2 (5 bases). Germline CDR1 reads LGHNA; CDR2 reads YSLEER. The CDR3 is made up of 15 amino acids. The V end lost 4 bases, the J end lost 7 bases, and 17 bases lay between the germline ends. The CDR3 region is CASSPLPGSGNEQFF. Here the CDR3 DNA reads TGCGCCAGCAGCCCGCTACCGGGATCGGGTAATGAGCAGTTCTTC.

J is TRBJ2-6 and V is TRBV10-3, with D uncertain. Germline CDR1 and CDR2: ENHRY and SYGVKD. The V and J ends lost 11 bases and 0 bases respectively, with 20 bases between them. The CDR3 spans 17 residues. The DNA for the CDR3 is TGTGCCGTAAGTGGTCAGACATCGATCTCTGGGGCCAACGTCCTGACTTTC. Translated: CAVSGQTSISGANVLTF.

This clonotype was seen at least ten times. The chain carries TRBV12-3 or TRBV12-4 and TRBJ2-7, with D maybe TRBD1 (6 bases). Trimming removed 6 bases from V and 1 base from J, with 16 bases in between. This CDR3 comprises 15 residues. DNA of the CDR3: TGTGCCAGCAGCCCGAAAGGGACAAGGTCCTACGAGCAGTACTTC. It is translated as CASSPKGTRSYEQYF.

The rearrangement links TRBV18 to TRBJ1-1; 10 positions agree with TRBD1. The junction had 9 bases not matched to a gene; V was cut back by 3 bases and J by 8 bases. The CDR3 is 15 amino acids. Per the germline V gene, CDR1 is KGHSH and CDR2 is LQKENI. The CDR3 DNA reads as TGTGCCAGCTCACCGGGGACAGGGGACCTCTACGAAGCTTTCTTT. Its translation: CASSPGTGDLYEAFF.

This clonotype turned up a few times. The gene calls are TRBV29-1 and TRBJ2-5, with D perhaps TRBD2 (6 bases). The ends were cut back, 4 bases at V and 4 bases at J, with 16 bases in the middle. The CDR3 is 14 amino acids. Germline V CDR1 and CDR2: SQVTM, ANQGSEA. This CDR3 reads CSVGKAGLGETQYF. DNA for the CDR3: TGCAGCGTTGGGAAGGCGGGGCTGGGAGAGACCCAGTACTTC.

The chain recombines TRBV20-1 with TRBJ2-1; 7 nucleotides align to TRBD2. This CDR3 contains 13 residues. The J segment lost 4 bases and the V segment lost 1 base, leaving 1 base of the junction unmatched. Germline V gives CDR1 DFQATT, CDR2 SNEGSKA (reference sequence). The CDR3 DNA follows: TGCAGTGCTAGAGCAGCGGGATACAATGAGCAGTTCTTC. Translating it yields CSARAAGYNEQFF.

In this sample, this clonotype turned up a few times. The CDR3 is CASSLSMGLAGDTQYF. The CDR3 region has the DNA TGTGCCAGCAGCTTATCCATGGGACTAGCGGGAGATACGCAGTATTTT. The rearrangement uses TRBV7-2 and TRBJ2-3, with TRBD2 identical over 12 bases. The CDR3 covers 16 residues. The germline gives CDR1 SGHTA, CDR2 FQGNSA. V was clipped by 2 bases and J by 5 bases; unmatched bases: 5.

This clonotype came up many times. This sequence joins TRBV7-8 and TRBJ1-2; D not resolved. This CDR3 spans 10 amino acids. Trimming shortened V by 3 bases and J by 8 bases, and 4 bases separated the two germline ends. Germline loops: CDR1 SGHVS, CDR2 FQNEAQ. The CDR3 DNA is TGTGCCAGCAGCTTGAGCGGCTACACCTTC. This codes for CASSLSGYTF.

The gene calls are TRBV7-8 and TRBJ2-3, with D perhaps TRBD2 (6 bases). The V end was cut by 3 bases, the J end by 4 bases, with 14 bases between. The CDR3 covers 15 residues. From germline, CDR1 is SGHVS and CDR2 FQNEAQ. Here the CDR3 reads CASSFSSGPADTQYF. The CDR3 DNA follows: TGTGCCAGCAGCTTCTCCAGCGGGCCCGCAGATACGCAGTATTTT.

In this sample, this clonotype turned up a few times. J is TRBJ2-1 and V is TRBV20-1; 7 bases line up with TRBD1. The V gene end was trimmed by 1 base and the J gene end by 3 bases; junction bases not matched to a gene: 6. The length of the CDR3 is 15 residues. Germline CDR1 is DFQATT and CDR2 is SNEGSKA (reference sequence). The CDR3 DNA is TGCAGTGCTAGAGGGGACAGCCTATACTACAATGAGCAGTTCTTC. Its protein product is CSARGDSLYYNEQFF.

This clonotype was seen a few times. The J gene is TRBJ2-5, the V gene TRBV7-3; TRBD2 agrees at 10 bases. The CDR3 length is 14 residues. Per the germline V gene, CDR1 is SGHTA and CDR2 is FQGTGA. V was pared by 5 bases and J by 6 bases, with 6 bases of the junction left unmatched. Here the CDR3 DNA reads TGTGCCAGCAGCCCCACTAGCGGGAAGAAGACCCAGTACTTC. Encoded protein: CASSPTSGKKTQYF.

The chain carries TRBV28 and TRBJ2-1; the D gene is possibly TRBD2 (6 bases). The CDR3 runs 13 residues. V was pared by 5 bases and J by 13 bases, with 18 bases between. The germline V gene encodes CDR1 MDHEN and CDR2 SYDVKM. The CDR3 sequence: CASSPETRGQQFF. The CDR3 DNA reads as TGTGCCAGCAGTCCCGAGACTAGGGGCCAACAGTTCTTC.

The V and J genes are TRBV20-1 and TRBJ2-1; no clear D. CDR1 and CDR2 from the germline V gene are DFQATT and SNEGSKA (reference sequence). The CDR3 has 15 residues. Trimming took off 3 bases at V and 2 bases at J, with 14 bases between the two ends. As DNA, the CDR3 is TGCAGTGCTAGCGATCCGCGGATCACCTACAATGAGCAGTTCTTC. Residues: CSASDPRITYNEQFF.

This clonotype was picked up many times. The chain carries TRBV20-1 and TRBJ1-1, with 7 bases matching TRBD1. This CDR3 contains 14 residues. Germline loops: CDR1 DFQATT, CDR2 SNEGSKA (reference sequence). V was pared by 2 bases and J by 5 bases, with 8 bases of the junction left unmatched. This CDR3 reads CSARKTGQRTEAFF. As DNA, the CDR3 is TGCAGTGCTAGAAAGACAGGGCAGAGGACTGAAGCTTTCTTT.

This rearrangement joins TRBV7-9 to TRBJ1-2; D might be TRBD1 (6 bases). Trimming cost V 4 bases and J 4 bases, with 19 bases left between them. The CDR3 loop spans 16 amino acids. Germline CDR1 is SEHNR and CDR2 is FQNEAQ (reference sequence). The CDR3 is CASSSRQWTEVYGYTF. In nucleotides, the CDR3 is TGTGCCAGCAGCTCACGCCAGTGGACAGAGGTCTATGGCTACACCTTC.

This clonotype was counted between two and nine times. This chain uses TRBV6-2 or TRBV6-3 with TRBJ2-7, with a weak D call TRBD2 (6 bases). V lost 2 bases, J lost 3 bases, and 14 bases lay in between. Germline V gene lookup returns CDR1 MNHEY and CDR2 SVGEGT. This CDR3 comprises 15 residues. The CDR3 loop is CASSYRGLVVYEQYF. The CDR3 region has the DNA TGTGCCAGCAGTTACAGGGGACTGGTCGTCTACGAGCAGTACTTC.

The chain recombines TRBV28 with TRBJ2-2; D assignment may be TRBD1 or TRBD2 (5 bases each). CDR1 and CDR2 (germline): MDHEN, SYDVKM. CDR3 length: 16 residues. The V gene lost 7 bases and the J gene lost 2 bases, with 17 bases spanning the gap. The CDR3 loop is CASTEFPGRNTGELFF. The CDR3 DNA reads as TGTGCCAGCACCGAATTCCCGGGACGCAACACCGGGGAGCTGTTTTTT.

There are a few counts of this clonotype. V is TRBV11-2 and J is TRBJ2-7; TRBD1 matches 9 bases. The germline V gene encodes CDR1 SGHAT and CDR2 FQNNGV. The V gene end was trimmed by 6 bases and the J gene end by 0 bases; junction bases not matched to a gene: 12. This CDR3 has 17 residues. Here the CDR3 DNA reads TGTGCCAGCAGAGACCCTCTCCGGGACAGGGCCTCCTACGAGCAGTACTTC. It encodes CASRDPLRDRASYEQYF.

The J gene is TRBJ2-7, the V gene TRBV2; 9 bases align to TRBD1. V was clipped by 6 bases and J by 5 bases; unmatched bases: 5. Germline CDR1 and CDR2: SNHLY and FYNNEI. The CDR3 consists of 13 residues. CDR3: CASRAGTGHEQYF. The CDR3 DNA reads as TGTGCCAGCAGGGCCGGGACAGGGCACGAGCAGTACTTC.

In its sample, this clonotype was seen many times. This rearrangement joins TRBV14 to TRBJ2-7; D gene ambiguous. Germline assignment: CDR1 SGHDN and CDR2 FVKESK. V lost 4 bases and J lost 7, with 17 bases in between. This CDR3 has 14 amino acids. The CDR3 coding sequence is TGTGCCAGCAGCCCGACGGAAAGGGTGGGGGAGCAGTACTTC. Protein sequence: CASSPTERVGEQYF.

This clonotype was counted at least ten times. The genes are TRBV5-1 and TRBJ2-1, with a tentative D call TRBD2 (5 bases). CDR3 size: 14 residues. V gave up 4 bases and J gave up 2 bases, with 10 bases separating them. Germline V gives CDR1 SGHRS, CDR2 YFSETQ. The CDR3 nucleotides are TGCGCCAGCAGCACCTGGGAGCCCTACAATGAGCAGTTCTTC. Translated: CASSTWEPYNEQFF. The variable domain in full, completed from reference TRBV5-1 and TRBJ2-1, reads KAGVTQTPRYLIKTRGQQVTLSCSPISGHRSVSWYQQTPGQGLQFLFEYFSETQRNKGNFPGRFSGRQFSNSRSEMNVSTLELGDSALYLCASSTWEPYNEQFFGPGTRLTVL.

Ten or more counts support this clonotype. At one end, the junction sequence differs from germline, possibly due to a read error. The chain carries TRBV4-3 and TRBJ1-5; no reliable D call. The length of the CDR3 is 15 residues. Germline loops: CDR1 LGHNA, CDR2 YSLEER. CDR3 region: CASSQKDGFNRPQHF. The CDR3 DNA reads as TGCGCCAGCAGCCAAAAGGACGGCTTCAATCGGCCCCAGCATTTT.

J is TRBJ2-1 and V is TRBV5-1; TRBD2 might be the D (5 bases). The germline V gene encodes CDR1 SGHRS and CDR2 YFSETQ. Trimming cost V 0 bases and J 8 bases, with 12 bases left between them. This CDR3 contains 14 residues. The CDR3 reads CASSLDLARDEQFF. CDR3 DNA: TGCGCCAGCAGCTTGGATCTAGCTCGCGATGAGCAGTTCTTC.

This clonotype came up a few times. The rearrangement links TRBV3-1 to TRBJ1-4; D gene ambiguous. Between the trimmed V and J ends, which lost 1 base and 1 base, there was a span of 7 bases. The CDR3 has 15 residues. Germline CDR1 is LGHDT and CDR2 is YNNKEL (reference sequence). CDR3 residues: CASSQVRGTNEKLFF. CDR3 nucleotides: TGTGCCAGCAGCCAAGTACGGGGAACTAATGAAAAACTGTTTTTT. Together with reference TRBV3-1 and TRBJ1-4, the CDR3 gives the full variable domain: DTAVSQTPKYLVTQMGNDKSIKCEQNLGHDTMYWYKQDSKKFLKIMFSYNNKELIINETVPNRFSPKSPDKAHLNLHINSLELGDSAVYFCASSQVRGTNEKLFFGSGTQLSVL.